These 26 T cell receptor beta chains share one sample of origin, sequenced in a study of T cell responses to AZD1222 COVID-19 vaccine. Profiled with immunoSEQ multiplex PCR; TCRdb holds only in-frame clones, not every one. Of just over 150,000 clones in the sample, more than 85% were seen once. The sample was peripheral blood, taken 28 days after the second AZD1222 dose. Receptor source: an adult who received the AZD1222 COVID-19 vaccine.

The chain is built from TRBV24-1 and TRBJ2-3; tentatively, D is TRBD2 (6 bases). The germline gives CDR1 KGHDR, CDR2 SFDVKD. The CDR3 covers 17 residues. The germline V and J ends were trimmed by 3 bases and 3 bases, with 18 bases remaining between them. The DNA of the CDR3 is TGTGCCACCAGTGATCGTAATAGCGGACGAGTGACAGATACGCAGTATTTT. It codes for CATSDRNSGRVTDTQYF.

The chain employs TRBV5-1 and TRBJ2-6, with D possibly being TRBD2 (6 bases). Germline V gene data show CDR1 as SGHRS and CDR2 as YFSETQ. This CDR3 comprises 15 residues. The V and J ends lost 4 bases and 4 bases respectively, with 12 bases between them. CDR3 sequence: CASSPTRSGANVLTF. For the CDR3, the DNA is TGCGCCAGCAGCCCGACTAGGTCAGGGGCCAACGTCCTGACTTTC.

The chain carries TRBV4-2 and TRBJ2-3; D gene unclear. Germline CDR1 reads LGHNA; CDR2 reads YNFKEQ. Trimming removed 2 bases at V and 7 bases at J, with 16 bases between. The CDR3 totals 15 residues. CDR3 nucleotides: TGTGCCAGCAGCCAACAGATGGGTATACAACATACGCAGTATTTT. It yields the protein CASSQQMGIQHTQYF.

The sample holds one count of this clone. The V and J genes are TRBV27 and TRBJ2-5; D possibly corresponds to TRBD1 (6 bases). In germline, CDR1 is MNHEY, CDR2 SMNVEV (reference sequence). The CDR3 is 15 amino acids. Trimming shortened V by 0 bases and J by 1 base, and 9 bases separated the two germline ends. This CDR3 is CASSLSWDTQETQYF. DNA of the CDR3: TGTGCCAGCAGTTTATCGTGGGACACCCAAGAGACCCAGTACTTC.

This sequence joins TRBV15 and TRBJ2-7; possible D gene TRBD1, 5 bases. Germline CDR1 is LNHNV and CDR2 is YYDKDF (reference sequence). The CDR3 runs to 14 residues. V was pared by 4 bases and J by 0 bases, with 10 bases between. DNA for the CDR3: TGTGCCACCAGCATATCAGGGCTCTCCTACGAGCAGTACTTC. Translation: CATSISGLSYEQYF. The complete variable domain, with remaining parts taken from reference TRBV15 and TRBJ2-7, reads DAMVIQNPRYQVTQFGKPVTLSCSQTLNHNVMYWYQQKSSQAPKLLFHYYDKDFNNEADTPDNFQSRRPNTSFCFLDIRSPGLGDTAMYLCATSISGLSYEQYFGPGTRLTVT.

This chain joins TRBV11-3 and TRBJ1-3, with 9 bases lining up with TRBD1. Germline-derived CDR1 and CDR2 are SGHNT and YENEEA. The CDR3 has 15 residues. Germline trimming cut 4 bases from V and 4 bases from J; bases unmatched to any gene: 5. CDR3 in amino acids: CASSSGTGFGNTIYF. The CDR3 coding sequence is TGTGCCAGCAGCTCCGGGACAGGGTTCGGAAACACCATATATTTT.

This chain links TRBV5-1 with TRBJ1-3, with a weak D call TRBD1 (5 bases). V was cut by 3 bases and J by 6 bases, with 10 bases left in between. CDR3 length equals 13 residues. The germline gives CDR1 SGHRS, CDR2 YFSETQ. The CDR3 protein is CASSSIRENTIYF. The CDR3 DNA reads TGCGCCAGCAGCTCCATCAGGGAAAACACCATATATTTT.

The chain employs TRBV7-2 and TRBJ2-5; 7 positions agree with TRBD1. V dropped 5 bases and J dropped 3; count of bases not matched to a gene: 9. The CDR3 length is 15 residues. Germline CDR1 and CDR2: SGHTA and FQGNSA. The CDR3 is CASSANRGAEETQYF. The CDR3, as DNA: TGTGCCAGCAGCGCCAACAGGGGAGCTGAAGAGACCCAGTACTTC.

The chain combines TRBV28 with TRBJ2-1; TRBD2 is a possible D gene (7 bases). There are 15 residues in the CDR3. CDR1 MDHEN and CDR2 SYDVKM come from the germline V gene. V lost 1 base and J 9 bases, leaving 16 bases between the germline ends. Here the CDR3 reads CASSLLVTGGGEQFF. As DNA, the CDR3 is TGTGCCAGCAGTTTATTGGTTACGGGGGGCGGTGAGCAGTTCTTC.

This chain connects TRBV5-1 to TRBJ2-1; D might be TRBD1 or TRBD2, each matching 5 bases. CDR3 length: 16 residues. Trimming pared 1 base from V and 0 bases from J, leaving 11 bases between. The germline CDR1 and CDR2 sequences are SGHRS and YFSETQ. CDR3 in amino acids: CASSLLGVSSYNEQFF. In DNA form, the CDR3 reads TGCGCCAGCAGCTTGTTGGGGGTTAGCTCCTACAATGAGCAGTTCTTC.

The chain links TRBV19 to TRBJ1-2; TRBD1 aligns across 8 bases. The CDR3 covers 15 residues. Trimming took 7 bases from V and 1 from J; bases not matched to a gene: 8. Germline-derived CDR1 and CDR2 are LNHDA and SQIVND (reference sequence). Here the CDR3 DNA reads TGTGCCAGTATCCGATCAGGGGGCGATAACTATGGCTACACCTTC. Its protein product is CASIRSGGDNYGYTF.

This chain joins TRBV20-1 and TRBJ1-2; D uncertain. CDR3 length: 12 amino acids. V shed 3 bases and J shed 3 bases, with 8 bases lying between them. Germline V gives CDR1 DFQATT, CDR2 SNEGSKA (reference sequence). The CDR3 region is CSASPGDYGYTF. The DNA of the CDR3 is TGCAGTGCTAGTCCCGGGGACTATGGCTACACCTTC.

This clone was recorded a few times. The CDR3 is CASSTRTGGSEQYF. CDR3 in DNA: TGTGCCAGCAGTACCCGGACAGGGGGCTCCGAGCAGTACTTC. This chain links TRBV6-5 with TRBJ2-7; the match to TRBD1 covers 11 bases. Germline values: CDR1 MNHEY, CDR2 SVGAGI. CDR3 size: 14 residues. The V gene end was trimmed by 5 bases and the J gene end by 6 bases; junction bases not matched to a gene: 6.

The chain links TRBV5-1 to TRBJ2-7; 11 positions agree with TRBD1. V gave up 4 bases and J gave up 5 bases; unmatched junction bases: 8. This CDR3 has 15 amino acids. Germline CDR1 is SGHRS and CDR2 is YFSETQ. The CDR3 loop reads CASSVTGTGGNEQYF. The CDR3 DNA is TGCGCCAGCAGCGTAACCGGGACAGGGGGTAACGAGCAGTACTTC.

The chain recombines TRBV6-5 with TRBJ2-7; 8 nucleotides align to TRBD1. This CDR3 contains 14 residues. CDR1 is MNHEY and CDR2 is SVGAGI in the germline V gene. V was pared by 5 bases and J by 1 base, with 4 bases of the junction left unmatched. In DNA form, the CDR3 reads TGTGCCAGCAGTAAGGACAGGGTTTCCTACGAGCAGTACTTC. It is translated as CASSKDRVSYEQYF.

The chain carries TRBV7-2 and TRBJ2-7; D uncertain. In germline, CDR1 is SGHTA, CDR2 FQGNSA. The CDR3 sequence is 13 residues long. V gave up 1 base and J gave up 0 bases, with 4 bases separating them. CDR3 protein: CASSLEVSYEQYF. CDR3 bases: TGTGCCAGCAGCTTAGAGGTCTCCTACGAGCAGTACTTC.

V is TRBV19 and J is TRBJ2-3; D is unclear. V was trimmed by 6 bases and J by 2 bases, leaving 3 bases between them. The CDR3 spans 11 residues. Germline V lookup: CDR1 LNHDA, CDR2 SQIVND (reference sequence). The DNA for the CDR3 is TGTGCCAGTAGAGCCACAGATACGCAGTATTTT. Amino acids: CASRATDTQYF.

V usage is TRBV7-9 and J usage is TRBJ1-1; the D is unclear. Trimming shortened V by 1 base and J by 3 bases, and 12 bases separated the two germline ends. CDR1 and CDR2 (germline): SEHNR, FQNEAQ (reference sequence). The CDR3 is 15 amino acids. CDR3 bases: TGTGCCAGCAGCTTAGAGGTGGTAAAGGACACTGAAGCTTTCTTT. The encoded protein is CASSLEVVKDTEAFF.

V and J are TRBV7-7 and TRBJ1-4, with TRBD1 as a possible D gene (5 bases). CDR1 and CDR2 from the germline V gene are SSHAT and FNYEAQ (reference sequence). The V end was cut by 4 bases, the J end by 5 bases, with 14 bases between. The CDR3 covers 15 residues. Here the CDR3 DNA reads TGTGCCAGCAGCTCCGCGGGGGGTCGGAATGAAAAACTGTTTTTT. Translating it yields CASSSAGGRNEKLFF. The complete variable domain, with remaining parts taken from reference TRBV7-7 and TRBJ1-4, reads GAGVSQSPRYKVTKRGQDVTLRCDPISSHATLYWYQQALGQGPEFLTYFNYEAQPDKSGLPSDRFSAERPEGSISTLTIQRTEQRDSAMYRCASSSAGGRNEKLFFGSGTQLSVL.

The chain employs TRBV2 and TRBJ2-2; 7 bases are a match to TRBD1. V was clipped by 6 bases and J by 2 bases; unmatched bases: 6. The CDR3 extends over 15 amino acids. The germline V gene has CDR1 SNHLY and CDR2 FYNNEI. The CDR3, as DNA: TGTGCCAGCAGGCCCGGGACAGAAAACACCGGGGAGCTGTTTTTT. Amino acids: CASRPGTENTGELFF.

The chain joins TRBV15 to TRBJ2-7; TRBD2 aligns across 7 bases. Germline CDR1 and CDR2: LNHNV and YYDKDF (reference sequence). CDR3 size: 15 residues. With V trimmed by 3 bases and J by 5 bases, 10 bases remained unmatched. CDR3: CATSRGGGSRNEQYF. The CDR3 DNA follows: TGTGCCACCAGCAGGGGTGGCGGGAGTAGGAACGAGCAGTACTTC. Drawing the rest from reference TRBV15 and TRBJ2-7, the complete variable domain is DAMVIQNPRYQVTQFGKPVTLSCSQTLNHNVMYWYQQKSSQAPKLLFHYYDKDFNNEADTPDNFQSRRPNTSFCFLDIRSPGLGDTAMYLCATSRGGGSRNEQYFGPGTRLTVT.

The rearrangement joins TRBV11-2 to TRBJ1-2, with D hard to call. This CDR3 contains 14 residues. V lost 6 bases to trimming and J lost 3 bases, with 14 bases between them. Germline V lookup: CDR1 SGHAT, CDR2 FQNNGV. CDR3 bases: TGTGCCAGCAGGTTACCGGGAAGTTACTATGGCTACACCTTC. Translation gives CASRLPGSYYGYTF.

In DNA, the CDR3 is TGTGCCAGCAGTTTAGCCCAGGGGGGAGAAAAACTGTTTTTT. As protein: CASSLAQGGEKLFF. The V and J genes are TRBV28 and TRBJ1-4, with 7 nucleotides matching TRBD1. Germline V gene sequence: CDR1 MDHEN, CDR2 SYDVKM. The ends lost 2 bases at V and 8 bases at J; junction bases unmatched: 5. This CDR3 has 14 amino acids.

The gene calls are TRBV6-5 and TRBJ1-1, with D uncertain. This CDR3 has 14 amino acids. V was cut by 4 bases and J by 5 bases, with 14 bases left in between. CDR1 and CDR2 from the germline V gene are MNHEY and SVGAGI. The CDR3 region has the DNA TGTGCCAGCAGTTTTACCCATGGCCGGACTGAAGCTTTCTTT. Translation gives CASSFTHGRTEAFF.

The chain carries TRBV19 and TRBJ2-2, with 13 bases that match TRBD2. With 5 bases clipped from V and 4 bases from J, the junction kept 1 base outside the gene matches. This CDR3 has 15 amino acids. Per germline, CDR1 LNHDA and CDR2 SQIVND (reference sequence). CDR3 coding DNA: TGTGCCAGTAGTTGGACTAGCGGGGGCACCGGGGAGCTGTTTTTT. Its translation is CASSWTSGGTGELFF.

There are a few counts of this clone. The V and J genes are TRBV21-1 and TRBJ2-7; the DNA was not used to check the table's D call, TRBD1. TRBV21-1 constitutes a pseudogene. This CDR3 has 14 amino acids. The CDR3 reads CASSPHRGDYEQYF. CDR3 in DNA: TGTGCCAGCAGCCCCCACAGGGGAGACTACGAGCAGTACTTC.